One and the same sample provided the 5 T cell receptor beta chains below, sequenced in a study of response to subunit inactivated influenza vaccine. MiXCR, applied by TCRdb to the RT-PCR reads, yields one record per CDR3 protein. This table holds fewer than 200,000 distinct CDR3 sequences, approximately 9.2% found once. Material: non-naive T cells sorted from PBMCs, obtained on the day of vaccination. The receptors were gathered from a man in his fifties who received an inactivated influenza vaccine.

This clonotype was counted ten times or more. This chain uses TRBV5-6 with TRBJ2-3, with 7 bases identical to TRBD2. This CDR3 has 16 amino acids. CDR1 is SGHDT, CDR2 YYEEEE, per germline. With V trimmed by 1 base and J by 2 bases, 7 bases remained unmatched. As DNA, the CDR3 is TGTGCCAGCAGCTTGCTAGCGGAAGGCTACACAGATACGCAGTATTTT. This gives the protein CASSLLAEGYTDTQYF.

The sample holds many counts of this clonotype. The chain is built from TRBV7-2 and TRBJ1-2; 8 bases agree with TRBD1. The CDR3 covers 14 residues. CDR1 and CDR2 from the germline V gene are SGHTA and FQGNSA. Trimming took 5 bases from V and 4 from J; bases not matched to a gene: 6. The CDR3 is CASSLQGGLYGYTF. CDR3 DNA: TGTGCCAGCAGCCTACAGGGGGGTCTCTATGGCTACACCTTC. The whole variable domain, filled in from reference TRBV7-2 and TRBJ1-2, reads GAGVSQSPSNKVTEKGKDVELRCDPISGHTALYWYRQSLGQGLEFLIYFQGNSAPDKSGLPSDRFSAERTGGSVSTLTIQRTQQEDSAVYLCASSLQGGLYGYTFGSGTRLTVV.

This clonotype was observed a few times. V usage is TRBV6-1 and J usage is TRBJ1-2, with unresolved D. Trimming took 7 bases from V and 4 from J, leaving 16 bases between them. This CDR3 is built from 14 residues. The germline V gene has CDR1 MNHNS and CDR2 SASEGT. For the CDR3, the DNA is TGTGCCAGCACCACCGGACCCCGAGCCTATGGCTACACCTTC. It encodes CASTTGPRAYGYTF.

The V gene is TRBV6-2 or TRBV6-3, the J gene TRBJ2-7, with TRBD2 matching over 11 bases. The CDR3 consists of 15 residues. V shed 2 bases, J shed 7 bases, and the junction held 7 bases outside the gene matches. Germline CDR1 reads MNHEY; CDR2 reads SVGEGT. The CDR3: CASSYPPGTSGEQYF. CDR3 DNA sequence: TGTGCCAGCAGTTACCCCCCCGGGACTAGCGGAGAGCAGTACTTC.

This chain links TRBV12-3 or TRBV12-4 with TRBJ1-1; the D gene is possibly TRBD1 (6 bases). The CDR3 spans 11 residues. With 1 base removed from V and 11 bases from J, the gap between germline ends came to 8 bases. DNA of the CDR3: TGTGCCAGCAGTTTAGGGGGGCTGGCTTTCTTT. This codes for CASSLGGLAFF.